This T cell receptor beta chain is drawn from a study of T-cell reconstitution after alpha-beta-depleted transplantation in children. Findings of the study overall: About two months after transplant, alpha-beta T cells reportedly came from several hundred expanded graft clones.

This clonotype occurred many times. Its target is not known. V lost 4 bases to trimming and J lost 3 bases; unmatched junction nucleotides: 7. This CDR3 has 15 residues. Germline lookup yields CDR1 LGHNA and CDR2 YNFKEQ. This sample's TCRbeta library carried unique molecular identifier barcodes. One entry per CDR3 protein, called by TCRdb with MiXCR from the PCR reads. The sample records 55,000 to 85,000 distinct CDR3 sequences, about 11% being singletons. The source is a boy younger than 18 with acute myeloid leukemia, due to receive a stem cell transplant. The rearrangement links TRBV4-2 to TRBJ2-7; TRBD1 matches 9 bases. This specimen consisted of PBMCs, obtained before TCRalphabeta/CD19-depleted stem cell transplant. This chain's CDR3 is CASSRLRDRDYEQYF. The CDR3, as DNA: TGTGCCAGCAGCCGCCTCCGGGACAGGGACTACGAGCAGTACTTC.